The rows below give T cell receptor beta chains drawn from one sample of a study of PD-1 blockade in classical Hodgkin lymphoma. Repertoires were generated with immunoSEQ multiplex PCR, while TCRdb's copy carries only in-frame clones and drops some. The data show 95,000 or so clones, over 70% seen once. Source: peripheral blood mononuclear cells (PBMCs), taken at baseline. The receptors were gathered from a human donor with classical Hodgkin lymphoma. Each CDR3 is given with its conserved first and last residue. The order of the fields is V gene, D gene, J gene, clone size, CDR3 DNA, CDR3 protein. D genes are given only for firm matches. Where a row states a size, it is once, few, many or the class of an expanded clone; other rows omit it.

v_gene: TRBV10-3; d_gene: -; j_gene: TRBJ2-5; abundance: once; CDR3nt: TGTGCCATCAGTGAGACCGATGGGGTGGAGACCCAGTACTTC; CDR3aa: CAISETDGVETQYF
v_gene: TRBV7-6; d_gene: -; j_gene: TRBJ1-4; abundance: -; CDR3nt: TGTGCCAGCAGCTTAGTTCCACAGGGAACCTCTGAAAAACTGTTTTTT; CDR3aa: CASSLVPQGTSEKLFF
v_gene: TRBV5-4; d_gene: TRBD2; j_gene: TRBJ2-2; abundance: -; CDR3nt: TGTGCCAGCAGCCTAAGCCCGGGACTAGCGGGATCTTCATGGGCCGGGGAGCTGTTTTTT; CDR3aa: CASSLSPGLAGSSWAGELFF
v_gene: TRBV7-6; d_gene: -; j_gene: TRBJ1-3; abundance: -; CDR3nt: TGTGCCAGCAGCTTAGGAGGGACGTCAAACACCATATATTTT; CDR3aa: CASSLGGTSNTIYF
v_gene: TRBV2; d_gene: -; j_gene: TRBJ2-5; abundance: -; CDR3nt: TGTGCCAGCAAGTCGGACCGATACGAAGAGACCCAGTACTTC; CDR3aa: CASKSDRYEETQYF
v_gene: TRBV27; d_gene: TRBD2; j_gene: TRBJ2-7; abundance: -; CDR3nt: TGTGCCAGCAGTTTCCTAGCGGGAGATCTGTACTTC; CDR3aa: CASSFLAGDLYF
v_gene: TRBV19; d_gene: TRBD1; j_gene: TRBJ2-2; abundance: -; CDR3nt: TGTGCCAGTGGCCGCGGGACAGGGGGCATCGGGGAGCTGTTTTTT; CDR3aa: CASGRGTGGIGELFF
v_gene: TRBV5-1; d_gene: TRBD1; j_gene: TRBJ2-2; abundance: -; CDR3nt: TGCGCCAGCAGCTTGGCACAGGGGGCGATCGGGGAGCTGTTTTTT; CDR3aa: CASSLAQGAIGELFF
v_gene: TRBV7-2; d_gene: -; j_gene: TRBJ1-3; abundance: -; CDR3nt: TGTGCCAGCAGCTTTGGGGCAGACAATTTTGGAAACACCATATATTTT; CDR3aa: CASSFGADNFGNTIYF
v_gene: TRBV28; d_gene: -; j_gene: TRBJ2-5; abundance: -; CDR3nt: TGTGCCAGCAGTACAACCGGGACGGGGTACCAAGAGACCCAGTACTTC; CDR3aa: CASSTTGTGYQETQYF
v_gene: TRBV10-3; d_gene: -; j_gene: TRBJ2-2; abundance: -; CDR3nt: TGTGCCGGGCGGAACACCGGGGAGCTGTTTTTT; CDR3aa: CAGRNTGELFF
v_gene: TRBV7-8; d_gene: TRBD2; j_gene: TRBJ2-2; abundance: once; CDR3nt: TGTGCCAGCAGCTTAATTGGGGGAGGGGAGGCCGGGGAGCTGTTTTTT; CDR3aa: CASSLIGGGEAGELFF
v_gene: TRBV2; d_gene: TRBD2; j_gene: TRBJ2-7; abundance: -; CDR3nt: TGTGCCAGCAGTGAGCCGGGAGGGTCCTACGAGCAGTACTTC; CDR3aa: CASSEPGGSYEQYF
v_gene: TRBV6-5; d_gene: TRBD2; j_gene: TRBJ2-1; abundance: -; CDR3nt: TGTGCCAGCAGTCCAACCTGGGGGGGAGGGGTTGAGCAGTTCTTC; CDR3aa: CASSPTWGGGVEQFF
v_gene: TRBV5-1; d_gene: TRBD2; j_gene: TRBJ2-1; abundance: -; CDR3nt: TGCGCCAGCAGCTCCCTAGCGGGAGATCAGCGGGGGGCCTACAATGAGCAGTTCTTC; CDR3aa: CASSSLAGDQRGAYNEQFF
v_gene: TRBV20-1; d_gene: -; j_gene: TRBJ1-2; abundance: once; CDR3nt: TGCAGTGCTGATGGCCGCTATGGCTACACCTTC; CDR3aa: CSADGRYGYTF
v_gene: TRBV7-3; d_gene: -; j_gene: TRBJ2-1; abundance: -; CDR3nt: TGTGCCAGCAGCTTAATCACTCCCTCTACCTACAATGAGCAGTTCTTC; CDR3aa: CASSLITPSTYNEQFF
v_gene: TRBV11-1; d_gene: -; j_gene: TRBJ2-2; abundance: -; CDR3nt: TGTGCCAGCAGCGGGAGGCGAGGCACCGGGGAGCTGTTTTTT; CDR3aa: CASSGRRGTGELFF
v_gene: TRBV19; d_gene: TRBD1; j_gene: TRBJ2-5; abundance: -; CDR3nt: TGTGCCAGTAGTCGACAGGGGGCTTGGGAGACCCAGTACTTC; CDR3aa: CASSRQGAWETQYF
v_gene: TRBV6-1; d_gene: TRBD1; j_gene: TRBJ1-1; abundance: -; CDR3nt: TGTGCCAGCATCCGACAGGGGGCGCGAATGACTGAAGCTTTCTTT; CDR3aa: CASIRQGARMTEAFF
v_gene: TRBV2; d_gene: -; j_gene: TRBJ1-5; abundance: -; CDR3nt: TGTGCCAGCAGGGAGGGACCCTCCAGCAATCAGCCCCAGCATTTT; CDR3aa: CASREGPSSNQPQHF
v_gene: TRBV7-3; d_gene: -; j_gene: TRBJ2-1; abundance: -; CDR3nt: TGTGCCAGCAGCCGTAGCAGGGATTACAATGAGCAGTTCTTC; CDR3aa: CASSRSRDYNEQFF
v_gene: TRBV7-9; d_gene: TRBD1; j_gene: TRBJ1-1; abundance: -; CDR3nt: TGTGCCAGCAGCCTGCAGGGGGCAGAGACTGAAGCTTTCTTT; CDR3aa: CASSLQGAETEAFF
v_gene: TRBV28; d_gene: TRBD2; j_gene: TRBJ2-1; abundance: once; CDR3nt: TGTGCCAGCACCTTCCCCCTAGCGGGAATCAATGAGCAGTTCTTC; CDR3aa: CASTFPLAGINEQFF
v_gene: TRBV2; d_gene: TRBD2; j_gene: TRBJ2-1; abundance: -; CDR3nt: TGTGTCAGCTCCAGCGGGGAAGATAGGAATGAGCAGTTCTTC; CDR3aa: CVSSSGEDRNEQFF
v_gene: TRBV11-2; d_gene: TRBD2; j_gene: TRBJ2-1; abundance: few; CDR3nt: TGTGCCAGCAGCCCACTAGCGGGATGGGGCGAGCAGTTCTTC; CDR3aa: CASSPLAGWGEQFF
v_gene: TRBV27; d_gene: -; j_gene: TRBJ2-7; abundance: -; CDR3nt: TGTGCCAGCAGCCGGGGCGGGACAGCCTTCTACGAGCAGTACTTC; CDR3aa: CASSRGGTAFYEQYF
v_gene: TRBV5-1; d_gene: TRBD1; j_gene: TRBJ2-5; abundance: once; CDR3nt: TGCGCCAGCAGCGCACAGGGGGCGAGGGAGACCCAGTACTTC; CDR3aa: CASSAQGARETQYF
v_gene: TRBV28; d_gene: -; j_gene: TRBJ1-5; abundance: -; CDR3nt: TGTGCCAGCAGTTTAAGCGGGAGCAATCAGCCCCAGCATTTT; CDR3aa: CASSLSGSNQPQHF
v_gene: TRBV4-1; d_gene: -; j_gene: TRBJ2-1; abundance: once; CDR3nt: TGCGCCAGCAGCCAAGAGAGAAAACTTTACAATGAGCAGTTCTTC; CDR3aa: CASSQERKLYNEQFF
v_gene: TRBV18; d_gene: TRBD2; j_gene: TRBJ2-2; abundance: few; CDR3nt: TGTGCCAGCTCCCCAACTAGCGGGCCGAACACCGGGGAGCTGTTTTTT; CDR3aa: CASSPTSGPNTGELFF
v_gene: TRBV5-1; d_gene: TRBD1; j_gene: TRBJ1-2; abundance: -; CDR3nt: TGCGCCAGCAGCAAATGGACAGGGAGCGATGGCTACACCTTC; CDR3aa: CASSKWTGSDGYTF
v_gene: TRBV28; d_gene: TRBD1; j_gene: TRBJ2-4; abundance: -; CDR3nt: TGTGCCAGCAGTTCCATTCAGGGGGATAAGGACATTCAGTACTTC; CDR3aa: CASSSIQGDKDIQYF
v_gene: TRBV6-5; d_gene: TRBD1; j_gene: TRBJ2-1; abundance: -; CDR3nt: TGTGCCAGCAGTGCCGACAGGGGCACAGAAGGAGCCCAGTTCTTC; CDR3aa: CASSADRGTEGAQFF
v_gene: TRBV7-2; d_gene: TRBD2; j_gene: TRBJ2-5; abundance: -; CDR3nt: TGTGCCAGCAGCTTATCGGGCGGGGGGACCGAGACCCAGTACTTC; CDR3aa: CASSLSGGGTETQYF
v_gene: TRBV27; d_gene: -; j_gene: TRBJ2-7; abundance: -; CDR3nt: TGTGCCAGCAGTTTATCCCCTTTCGGGGGGCGGGAGAAAGAGCAGTACTTC; CDR3aa: CASSLSPFGGREKEQYF
v_gene: TRBV15; d_gene: -; j_gene: TRBJ2-7; abundance: -; CDR3nt: TGTGCCACCAGCAGAGACCATTACGAGCAGTACTTC; CDR3aa: CATSRDHYEQYF
v_gene: TRBV29-1; d_gene: -; j_gene: TRBJ2-3; abundance: few; CDR3nt: TGCAGCGTTACCGGACTGGGCGGCTCGCAGTATTTT; CDR3aa: CSVTGLGGSQYF
v_gene: TRBV29-1; d_gene: -; j_gene: TRBJ1-1; abundance: -; CDR3nt: TGCAGCGTTTTGGGGTCGGGAGTAATAACTGAAGCTTTCTTT; CDR3aa: CSVLGSGVITEAFF
v_gene: TRBV7-2; d_gene: -; j_gene: TRBJ1-1; abundance: -; CDR3nt: TGTGCCAGCAGCTTAGATGGGGGGGCGAGGACTGAAGCTTTCTTT; CDR3aa: CASSLDGGARTEAFF
v_gene: TRBV10-3; d_gene: TRBD1; j_gene: TRBJ2-2; abundance: -; CDR3nt: TGTGCCATCAGCAAGGACAGGGAAGCCGGGGAGCTGTTTTTT; CDR3aa: CAISKDREAGELFF
v_gene: TRBV5-8; d_gene: -; j_gene: TRBJ2-5; abundance: -; CDR3nt: TGTGCCAGCAGCTTGGAAGGAGGGTTGACCCAGTACTTC; CDR3aa: CASSLEGGLTQYF
v_gene: TRBV30; d_gene: -; j_gene: TRBJ2-1; abundance: once; CDR3nt: TGTGCCTGGAGTGACCGGGATGAGCAGTTCTTC; CDR3aa: CAWSDRDEQFF
v_gene: TRBV28; d_gene: -; j_gene: TRBJ1-1; abundance: -; CDR3nt: TGTGCCAGCAGGCCCTGGAGGGGCAACACTGAAGCTTTCTTT; CDR3aa: CASRPWRGNTEAFF
v_gene: TRBV5-1; d_gene: -; j_gene: TRBJ2-1; abundance: -; CDR3nt: TGCGCCAGCAGCTTGATGGGTGACAATGAGCAGTTCTTC; CDR3aa: CASSLMGDNEQFF
v_gene: TRBV5-1; d_gene: -; j_gene: TRBJ2-7; abundance: few; CDR3nt: TGCGCCAGCAGCTTGGCCAAGGGTCTCCGTAGGGGCCCTCGGGAGCAGTACTTC; CDR3aa: CASSLAKGLRRGPREQYF
v_gene: TRBV5-1; d_gene: -; j_gene: TRBJ1-2; abundance: -; CDR3nt: TGCGCCAGCAGCTTGGTCGAAGGGTCAGTCTATGGCTACACCTTC; CDR3aa: CASSLVEGSVYGYTF
v_gene: TRBV5-4; d_gene: -; j_gene: TRBJ1-1; abundance: -; CDR3nt: TGTGCCAGCAGTTCACGGACCGCACCGGCGAACACTGAAGCTTTCTTT; CDR3aa: CASSSRTAPANTEAFF
v_gene: TRBV19; d_gene: TRBD1; j_gene: TRBJ1-5; abundance: -; CDR3nt: TGTGCCAGTAGGGTAGGTCCGGGGACAGCCTACAATCAGCCCCAGCATTTT; CDR3aa: CASRVGPGTAYNQPQHF
v_gene: TRBV28; d_gene: -; j_gene: TRBJ1-5; abundance: -; CDR3nt: TGTGCCAGCAGTAATGGGTGGGTGGGGGGTGTTCAGCCCCAGCATTTT; CDR3aa: CASSNGWVGGVQPQHF
v_gene: TRBV5-6; d_gene: -; j_gene: TRBJ1-1; abundance: few; CDR3nt: TGTGCCAGCAGCTTTCAGGGATTGAACACTGAAGCTTTCTTT; CDR3aa: CASSFQGLNTEAFF
v_gene: TRBV5-1; d_gene: TRBD2; j_gene: TRBJ2-3; abundance: once; CDR3nt: TGCGCCAGCAGCTTGTTGCGGGGGACAGATACGCAGTATTTT; CDR3aa: CASSLLRGTDTQYF
v_gene: TRBV6-1; d_gene: -; j_gene: TRBJ2-3; abundance: -; CDR3nt: TGTGCCAGCAGTGAAGGCCCCACGGGTACGCAGTATTTT; CDR3aa: CASSEGPTGTQYF
v_gene: TRBV19; d_gene: -; j_gene: TRBJ2-1; abundance: -; CDR3nt: TGTGCCAGTAGTATCTCGGCGTCAGCGGTTAACAATGAGCAGTTCTTC; CDR3aa: CASSISASAVNNEQFF
v_gene: TRBV5-4; d_gene: -; j_gene: TRBJ2-7; abundance: -; CDR3nt: TGTGCCAGCAGCTTGGGTGGGGACGGGTCCTACGAGCAGTACTTC; CDR3aa: CASSLGGDGSYEQYF